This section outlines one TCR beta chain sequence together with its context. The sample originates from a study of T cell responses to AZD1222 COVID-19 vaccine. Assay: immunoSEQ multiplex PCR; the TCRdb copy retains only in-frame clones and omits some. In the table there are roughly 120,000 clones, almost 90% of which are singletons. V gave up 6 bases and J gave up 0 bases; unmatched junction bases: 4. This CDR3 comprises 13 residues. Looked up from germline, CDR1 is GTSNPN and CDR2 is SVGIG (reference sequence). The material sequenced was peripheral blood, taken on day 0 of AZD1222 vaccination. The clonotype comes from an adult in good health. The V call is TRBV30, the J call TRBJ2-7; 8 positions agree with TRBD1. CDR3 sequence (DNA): TGTGCCTGCGCAGGGGGCGCCTCCTACGAGCAGTACTTC. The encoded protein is CACAGGASYEQYF.